Below are 13 T cell receptor beta chains sequenced from a single sample in a study of early T cells in non-severe SARS-CoV-2 infection. One entry per CDR3 protein results from TCRdb running MiXCR on the 5' RACE reads. The repertoire holds under 85,000 distinct CDR3 sequences, roughly 9.5% seen once, with around 5.5% in the top ten. Material for sequencing was whole blood. Receptors were obtained from an adult who was a healthcare worker with PCR-confirmed SARS-CoV-2 infection or an uninfected control (not recorded which).

At least ten counts were recorded for this clonotype. The V and J genes are TRBV7-9 and TRBJ2-5; TRBD1 matches at 8 bases. J gave up 4 bases and V 5 bases, and 15 bases lay outside the gene matches. This CDR3 spans 17 amino acids. The germline V gene encodes CDR1 SEHNR and CDR2 FQNEAQ (reference sequence). The CDR3 reads CASSPLRGQGATETQYF. The CDR3, as DNA: TGTGCCAGCAGCCCCCTACGAGGGCAGGGGGCCACAGAGACCCAGTACTTC.

This clonotype has a handful of counts. The chain combines TRBV3-1 with TRBJ1-2; D is uncertain. CDR1 LGHDT and CDR2 YNNKEL come from the germline V gene (reference sequence). The CDR3 has 13 residues. Trimming removed 0 bases at V and 4 bases at J, with 6 bases between. The CDR3 region is CASSQDQTYGYTF. Written as DNA, the CDR3 is TGTGCCAGCAGCCAAGACCAGACCTATGGCTACACCTTC. Full variable domain (missing parts from reference TRBV3-1 and TRBJ1-2): DTAVSQTPKYLVTQMGNDKSIKCEQNLGHDTMYWYKQDSKKFLKIMFSYNNKELIINETVPNRFSPKSPDKAHLNLHINSLELGDSAVYFCASSQDQTYGYTFGSGTRLTVV.

This clonotype was found a few times. This chain connects TRBV4-3 to TRBJ2-5; TRBD2 matches at 8 bases. CDR1 and CDR2 (germline): LGHNA, YSLEER. The CDR3 is 16 residues long. The trim removed 4 bases at V and 5 bases at J, leaving 12 bases unmatched. The CDR3 protein is CASSPRTPREGETQYF. The CDR3 coding sequence is TGCGCCAGCAGCCCTCGAACGCCTCGGGAGGGGGAGACCCAGTACTTC.

V gene TRBV6-5 combines with J gene TRBJ2-7, with unresolved D. The CDR3 contains 15 residues. Germline V CDR1 and CDR2: MNHEY, SVGAGI. V lost 6 bases and J lost 1, with 16 bases in between. CDR3 in amino acids: CASRSWTGRSYEQYF. DNA for the CDR3: TGTGCCAGCAGATCTTGGACGGGTCGTTCCTACGAGCAGTACTTC.

This clonotype has only a few counts. The genes are TRBV5-5 and TRBJ2-7; maybe TRBD2 (5 bases). Germline-derived CDR1 and CDR2 are SGHKS and YYEKEE (reference sequence). The V and J ends lost 2 bases and 2 bases respectively, with 11 bases between them. The CDR3 is made up of 14 amino acids. The DNA for the CDR3 is TGTGCCAGCAGCTTCCGGGATTTAACCTACGAGCAGTACTTC. It codes for CASSFRDLTYEQYF.

Many counts were recorded for this clonotype. The rearrangement uses TRBV10-2 and TRBJ2-7, with 7 bases lining up with TRBD1. CDR1 is WSHSY and CDR2 is SAAADI in the germline V gene. J lost 3 bases, V lost 8 bases, and 7 bases had no gene match. This CDR3 spans 13 amino acids. The CDR3 here is CASLGTDFYEQYF. The CDR3 DNA reads TGCGCCAGCTTAGGGACAGACTTCTACGAGCAGTACTTC.

The rearrangement joins TRBV7-8 to TRBJ2-3; D might be TRBD2 (6 bases). Deletions cut 5 bases from V and 1 base from J, with 16 bases between. The CDR3 sequence is 16 residues long. Germline assignment: CDR1 SGHVS and CDR2 FQNEAQ. The CDR3 DNA reads TGTGCCAGCAGCACCCCGGGGGAAGGGGGCACAGATACGCAGTATTTT. Protein product: CASSTPGEGGTDTQYF.

V gene TRBV24-1 combines with J gene TRBJ1-1; D is ambiguous. V gave up 2 bases and J gave up 0 bases, with 3 bases separating them. Germline CDR1 reads KGHDR; CDR2 reads SFDVKD. The CDR3 loop spans 13 amino acids. The CDR3 region is CATSDYMNTEAFF. In DNA, the CDR3 is TGTGCCACCAGTGATTACATGAACACTGAAGCTTTCTTT.

This clonotype was seen only a few times. The rearrangement joins TRBV19 to TRBJ2-3; D is undetermined. The length of the CDR3 is 14 residues. Germline CDR1 reads LNHDA; CDR2 reads SQIVND (reference sequence). With 7 bases removed from V and 6 bases from J, the gap between germline ends came to 17 bases. CDR3 loop: CASKADPAGDTQYF. In DNA, the CDR3 is TGTGCCAGTAAGGCGGACCCCGCAGGCGATACGCAGTATTTT.

This chain links TRBV14 with TRBJ1-4; the D gene is possibly TRBD1 (6 bases). Looked up from germline, CDR1 is SGHDN and CDR2 is FVKESK. The CDR3 covers 18 residues. The V end lost 1 base, the J end lost 3 bases, and 18 bases lay between the germline ends. The CDR3 is CASSQGRQGFGPNEKLFF. Written as DNA, the CDR3 is TGTGCCAGCAGCCAAGGGAGGCAGGGGTTTGGCCCTAATGAAAAACTGTTTTTT.

In its sample, this clonotype was seen a few times. The chain joins TRBV3-1 to TRBJ2-1; D call uncertain. The CDR3 sequence is 16 residues long. Germline assignment: CDR1 LGHDT and CDR2 YNNKEL (reference sequence). Trimming removed 0 bases from V and 8 bases from J, with 17 bases in between. CDR3 bases: TGTGCCAGCAGCCAAGAACTACAGCCCCGGCGCCATGAGCAGTTCTTC. This gives the protein CASSQELQPRRHEQFF.

This clonotype appeared many times. This chain links TRBV7-2 with TRBJ2-1; 13 nucleotides align to TRBD2. V lost 5 bases and J lost 4; bases outside the gene matches: 5. Per germline, CDR1 SGHTA and CDR2 FQGNSA. CDR3 size: 16 residues. DNA of the CDR3: TGTGCCAGCAGCGTCGAACTAGCGGGAGGGTACAATGAGCAGTTCTTC. This encodes CASSVELAGGYNEQFF.

The genes are TRBV11-3 and TRBJ2-2, with 7 positions matching TRBD1. After removal of 4 bases from V and 6 bases from J, the junction contained 5 bases not matched to a gene. Germline V gene lookup returns CDR1 SGHNT and CDR2 YENEEA. This CDR3 spans 14 amino acids. This CDR3 is CASSSGTGAGELFF. CDR3 sequence (DNA): TGTGCCAGCAGCTCCGGCACAGGGGCCGGGGAGCTGTTTTTT.